These 28 T cell receptor beta chains came from one sample sequenced in a study of blood T cell repertoires in COVID-19. Libraries were prepared by immunoSEQ multiplex PCR; TCRdb keeps only in-frame clonotypes and omits some of them. The sample gives 65,000 to 90,000 clones, roughly three quarters of which show up once; roughly 15% is in the top ten. The sample was peripheral blood. These receptors all come from a man aged 65 to 85 with active or convalescent COVID-19.

The chain combines TRBV6-1 with TRBJ1-4; D uncertain. Trimming removed 6 bases at V and 2 bases at J, with 16 bases between. The CDR3 covers 16 residues. Germline CDR1 and CDR2: MNHNS and SASEGT. The CDR3 spells CASSERGPGTNEKLFF. DNA for the CDR3: TGTGCCAGCAGCGAACGAGGGCCGGGGACTAATGAAAAACTGTTTTTT.

V usage is TRBV6-5 and J usage is TRBJ1-1; D is possibly TRBD1 (5 bases). This CDR3 is 13 amino acids long. Germline V CDR1 and CDR2: MNHEY, SVGAGI. Trimming cost V 5 bases and J 10 bases, with 17 bases left between them. The CDR3 is CASSQMGQGLAFF. The DNA of the CDR3 is TGTGCCAGCAGTCAAATGGGGCAGGGCTTAGCTTTCTTT.

V is TRBV14 and J is TRBJ1-3; D remains ambiguous. V gave up 0 bases and J gave up 0 bases, with 12 bases separating them. Germline V gene sequence: CDR1 SGHDN, CDR2 FVKESK. The CDR3 has 17 residues. CDR3 in amino acids: CASSQDTRGSSGNTIYF. The CDR3 nucleotides are TGTGCCAGCAGCCAAGATACCCGAGGCAGCTCTGGAAACACCATATATTTT.

This clone was seen ten or more times. V is TRBV7-9 and J is TRBJ1-2; the match to TRBD1 covers 11 bases. Unmatched junction bases numbered 3, after V lost 5 bases and J lost 4 bases. CDR3 length: 14 residues. CDR1 and CDR2 (germline): SEHNR, FQNEAQ (reference sequence). Here the CDR3 reads CASSPGTGGYGYTF. The CDR3 DNA reads TGTGCCAGCAGCCCGGGGACAGGGGGCTATGGCTACACCTTC. The entire variable domain, with the rest obtained from reference TRBV7-9 and TRBJ1-2, is as follows: DTGVSQNPRHKITKRGQNVTFRCDPISEHNRLYWYRQTLGQGPEFLTYFQNEAQLEKSRLLSDRFSAERPKGSFSTLEIQRTEQGDSAMYLCASSPGTGGYGYTFGSGTRLTVV.

This clone was picked up a small number of times. The chain joins TRBV5-1 to TRBJ2-7; maybe TRBD2 (7 bases). The CDR3 spans 15 residues. The germline CDR1 and CDR2 sequences are SGHRS and YFSETQ. V lost 6 bases and J 2 bases, leaving 18 bases between the germline ends. In nucleotides, the CDR3 is TGCGCCAGCACGTCGCTCAGCGGGGACACCTACGAGCAGTACTTC. It yields the protein CASTSLSGDTYEQYF.

The chain recombines TRBV3-1 (or the pseudogene TRBV3-2) with TRBJ1-3; TRBD1 might be the D (5 bases). V lost 6 bases and J lost 1, with 7 bases in between. The CDR3 is 13 amino acids. Germline-derived CDR1 and CDR2 are LGHDT and YNNKEL (reference sequence). In DNA, the CDR3 is TGTGCCAGCAGGGCAGGGTCTGGAAACACCATATATTTT. This translates into CASRAGSGNTIYF.

The chain employs TRBV5-6 and TRBJ2-7, with D possibly matching TRBD1 (5 bases). V lost 1 base and J lost 5, with 13 bases in between. CDR3 size: 14 residues. Germline CDR1 is SGHDT and CDR2 is YYEEEE. The CDR3 DNA sequence: TGTGCCAGCAGCTTGTCAGGGAAGGTCAACGAGCAGTACTTC. Its protein product is CASSLSGKVNEQYF.

V gene TRBV5-1 combines with J gene TRBJ1-3; a weak D match, TRBD1 (6 bases). Germline V CDR1 and CDR2: SGHRS, YFSETQ. V lost 4 bases, J lost 2 bases, and 16 bases lay in between. CDR3 size: 16 residues. CDR3 nucleotides: TGCGCCAGCAGCATGGGACAATGGGGCGCTGGAAACACCATATATTTT. Translating it yields CASSMGQWGAGNTIYF. The full variable domain, in which reference TRBV5-1 and TRBJ1-3 provide the parts outside the CDR3, is KAGVTQTPRYLIKTRGQQVTLSCSPISGHRSVSWYQQTPGQGLQFLFEYFSETQRNKGNFPGRFSGRQFSNSRSEMNVSTLELGDSALYLCASSMGQWGAGNTIYFGEGSWLTVV.

The CDR3 DNA follows: TGTGCCAGCAGCTTCCCCCCCTCCGGGACAGGGATCTACGAGCAGTACTTC. It translates to CASSFPPSGTGIYEQYF. The rearrangement joins TRBV27 to TRBJ2-7, with 9 bases lining up with TRBD1. Germline V gene sequence: CDR1 MNHEY, CDR2 SMNVEV (reference sequence). V shed 6 bases and J 3 bases; nucleotides not matched to a gene: 15. The CDR3 is 17 residues long.

This clone showed up just a few times. The gene calls are TRBV28 and TRBJ1-2; no clear D gene. Germline values: CDR1 MDHEN, CDR2 SYDVKM. The CDR3 is 14 amino acids. Trimming removed 3 bases from V and 7 bases from J, with 15 bases in between. The CDR3 region has the DNA TGTGCCAGCAGTTTGGCACAGCCGTATGTTGGCTACACCTTC. Translated, it gives CASSLAQPYVGYTF.

The table lists this clone with a few counts. V gene TRBV5-5 combines with J gene TRBJ1-2; tentatively, D is TRBD1 (6 bases). V was cut by 5 bases and J by 5 bases, with 10 bases left in between. This CDR3 has 12 amino acids. Germline values: CDR1 SGHKS, CDR2 YYEKEE (reference sequence). For the CDR3, the DNA is TGTGCCAGCAGAAAGACAGGATATGGCTACACCTTC. Translated, it gives CASRKTGYGYTF.

This clone was observed at least ten times. The rearrangement links TRBV2 to TRBJ2-3, with 7 bases aligning to TRBD1. The CDR3 extends over 15 amino acids. Germline V gene data show CDR1 as SNHLY and CDR2 as FYNNEI. V shed 3 bases and J 2 bases; nucleotides not matched to a gene: 5. The CDR3 sequence: CASSDGTDYTDTQYF. The CDR3 DNA follows: TGTGCCAGCAGTGATGGGACAGATTACACAGATACGCAGTATTTT.

V usage is TRBV30 and J usage is TRBJ1-6, with D possibly TRBD1 on 6 matching bases. V gave up 3 bases and J gave up 7 bases, with 16 bases separating them. The CDR3 has 15 residues. Per the germline V gene, CDR1 is GTSNPN and CDR2 is SVGIG (reference sequence). In nucleotides, the CDR3 is TGTGCCTGGAGGACTTTATCAGGGGACAATTCACCCCTCCACTTT. As protein: CAWRTLSGDNSPLHF. The full variable domain, completed using reference TRBV30 and TRBJ1-6, is SQTIHQWPATLVQPVGSPLSLECTVEGTSNPNLYWYRQAAGRGLQLLFYSVGIGQISSEVPQNLSASRPQDRQFILSSKKLLLSDSGFYLCAWRTLSGDNSPLHFGNGTRLTVT.

The rearrangement uses TRBV2 and TRBJ2-2; D might be TRBD1 (5 bases). The CDR3 has 14 amino acids. V dropped 2 bases and J dropped 1 base, with 5 bases sitting between them. The germline V gene has CDR1 SNHLY and CDR2 FYNNEI. The CDR3: CASSEQGNTGELFF. The CDR3 region has the DNA TGTGCCAGCAGTGAACAGGGGAACACCGGGGAGCTGTTTTTT.

The V and J genes are TRBV5-1 and TRBJ2-1; no definite D call. The V end lost 0 bases, the J end lost 10 bases, and 17 bases lay between the germline ends. The germline CDR1 and CDR2 sequences are SGHRS and YFSETQ. The CDR3 contains 15 residues. The DNA for the CDR3 is TGCGCCAGCAGCTTGGTCTCGAACAGCCAAAACGAGCAGTTCTTC. Amino acid sequence: CASSLVSNSQNEQFF. The variable domain in full, completed from reference TRBV5-1 and TRBJ2-1, reads KAGVTQTPRYLIKTRGQQVTLSCSPISGHRSVSWYQQTPGQGLQFLFEYFSETQRNKGNFPGRFSGRQFSNSRSEMNVSTLELGDSALYLCASSLVSNSQNEQFFGPGTRLTVL.

This chain joins TRBV5-1 and TRBJ2-7; weak D call: TRBD2 (5 bases). This CDR3 region has 12 residues. The germline V gene has CDR1 SGHRS and CDR2 YFSETQ. Trimming took 7 bases from V and 2 from J, leaving 10 bases between them. CDR3 in DNA: TGCGCCAGCGGGAGCGGACCCTACGAGCAGTACTTC. Translation gives CASGSGPYEQYF.

The J gene is TRBJ2-7, the V gene TRBV15, with 10 bases aligning to TRBD2. The junction had 11 bases not matched to a gene; V was cut back by 0 bases and J by 3 bases. The germline V gene has CDR1 LNHNV and CDR2 YYDKDF (reference sequence). This CDR3 region has 18 residues. CDR3 nucleotide sequence: TGTGCCACCAGCAGAGATCCCAGCGGGGGGGCCGAGTTCTACGAGCAGTACTTC. Translated, it gives CATSRDPSGGAEFYEQYF.

This clone was detected a few times. The V gene is TRBV7-8, the J gene TRBJ2-1, with 7 bases lining up with TRBD1. V shed 4 bases, J shed 6 bases, and the junction held 15 bases outside the gene matches. The length of the CDR3 is 17 residues. Germline CDR1 reads SGHVS; CDR2 reads FQNEAQ. CDR3 sequence (DNA): TGTGCCAGCAGCTCTCCCCTGACAGGGACAAAGACCAATGAGCAGTTCTTC. Translated: CASSSPLTGTKTNEQFF.

The DNA of the CDR3 is TGTGCCAGCAGTGTGGGAGAGAACACTGAAGCTTTCTTT. The encoded protein is CASSVGENTEAFF. The chain has TRBV12-3 or TRBV12-4 and TRBJ1-1; D is undetermined. Trimming cost V 5 bases and J 1 base, with 8 bases left between them. This CDR3 contains 13 residues.

Only a few counts were recorded for this clone. The chain links TRBV6-5 to TRBJ1-2; 9 positions match TRBD1. The CDR3 loop spans 12 amino acids. V lost 7 bases and J lost 8; bases outside the gene matches: 5. CDR1 and CDR2 from the germline V gene are MNHEY and SVGAGI. In nucleotides, the CDR3 is TGTGCCAGCATGGGACAGGGATGGGGCTACACCTTC. Translated, it gives CASMGQGWGYTF.

The chain joins TRBV19 to TRBJ2-3; D gene unclear. The V gene lost 1 base and the J gene lost 4 bases, with 6 bases spanning the gap. CDR3 length equals 13 residues. Germline CDR1 is LNHDA and CDR2 is SQIVND (reference sequence). The CDR3 DNA reads as TGTGCCAGTAGTATAGTACCAGCAGATACGCAGTATTTT. Encoded protein: CASSIVPADTQYF.

V and J are TRBV5-4 and TRBJ2-5; D is ambiguous. V lost 4 bases and J 2 bases, leaving 9 bases between the germline ends. Looked up from germline, CDR1 is SGHNT and CDR2 is YYREEE (reference sequence). The CDR3 totals 13 residues. CDR3 coding DNA: TGTGCCAGCAGCCCATCTCGGCAAGAGACCCAGTACTTC. Translating it yields CASSPSRQETQYF.

The chain combines TRBV6-5 with TRBJ2-7; 11 bases agree with TRBD1. This CDR3 region has 15 residues. Trimming removed 6 bases from V and 4 bases from J; junction bases left unmatched: 8. Germline V gene lookup returns CDR1 MNHEY and CDR2 SVGAGI. The CDR3 reads CASRPRDRGGYEQYF. CDR3 DNA: TGTGCCAGCAGACCCCGGGACAGGGGGGGGTACGAGCAGTACTTC.

This chain uses TRBV19 with TRBJ2-7, with a possible D match to TRBD2 (5 bases). This CDR3 spans 12 amino acids. Looked up from germline, CDR1 is LNHDA and CDR2 is SQIVND (reference sequence). The ends were cut back, 5 bases at V and 3 bases at J, with 8 bases in the middle. CDR3 loop: CASSQSGYEQYF. Written as DNA, the CDR3 is TGTGCCAGTAGTCAGAGCGGCTACGAGCAGTACTTC.

V is TRBV9 and J is TRBJ2-2; D is uncertain. Germline lookup yields CDR1 SGDLS and CDR2 YYNGEE. This CDR3 spans 14 amino acids. Trimming took off 3 bases at V and 3 bases at J, with 9 bases between the two ends. CDR3 sequence reads: CASSASLDTGELFF. The CDR3 coding sequence is TGTGCCAGCAGCGCCTCCCTTGACACCGGGGAGCTGTTTTTT.

The rearrangement uses TRBV5-1 and TRBJ1-2, with 8 bases fitting TRBD1. Germline values: CDR1 SGHRS, CDR2 YFSETQ. The CDR3 sequence is 14 residues long. V lost 4 bases to trimming and J lost 6 bases; unmatched junction nucleotides: 8. CDR3 protein: CASSPTGVGNGYTF. As DNA, the CDR3 is TGCGCCAGCAGCCCGACAGGGGTCGGGAATGGCTACACCTTC.

The chain couples TRBV2 to TRBJ2-1; 7 bases line up with TRBD2. This CDR3 comprises 15 residues. The germline V gene encodes CDR1 SNHLY and CDR2 FYNNEI. After removal of 4 bases from V and 3 bases from J, the junction contained 6 bases not matched to a gene. CDR3 nucleotide sequence: TGTGCCAGCAGTGTCTCTACGGGGGGCTACAATGAGCAGTTCTTC. It codes for CASSVSTGGYNEQFF.

This clone came up a few times. This chain uses TRBV7-3 with TRBJ2-1; TRBD1 might be the D (5 bases). Trimming removed 0 bases from V and 7 bases from J, with 7 bases in between. The length of the CDR3 is 13 residues. Per the germline V gene, CDR1 is SGHTA and CDR2 is FQGTGA. CDR3 in DNA: TGTGCCAGCAGCTTAACGGGGCAAAATGAGCAGTTCTTC. Translation: CASSLTGQNEQFF.